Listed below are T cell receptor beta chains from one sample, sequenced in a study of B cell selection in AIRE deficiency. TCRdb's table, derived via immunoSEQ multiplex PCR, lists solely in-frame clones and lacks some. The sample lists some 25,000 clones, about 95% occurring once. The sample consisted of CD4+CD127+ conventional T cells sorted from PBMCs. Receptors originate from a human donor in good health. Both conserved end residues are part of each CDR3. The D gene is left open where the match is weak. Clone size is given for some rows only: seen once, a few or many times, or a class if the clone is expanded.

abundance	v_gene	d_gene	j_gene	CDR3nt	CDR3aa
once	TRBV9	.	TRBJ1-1	TGTGCCAGCAGCGTAGAGTTAGGGGCCAGGAACACTGAAGCTTTCTTT	CASSVELGARNTEAFF
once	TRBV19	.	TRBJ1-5	TGTGCCAGTAGTCGACGGTATAGCAATCAGCCCCAGCATTTT	CASSRRYSNQPQHF
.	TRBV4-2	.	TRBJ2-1	TGTGCCAGCAGCCAAGCGGGGCGGGCAGTCCAACTCAATGAGCAGTTCTTC	CASSQAGRAVQLNEQFF
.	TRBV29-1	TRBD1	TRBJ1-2	TGCAGCGTTCGGGACAGGGGCTATGGCTACACCTTC	CSVRDRGYGYTF
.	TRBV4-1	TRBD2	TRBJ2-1	TGCGCCAGCAGCCAAGAATATGCGGGAGGGATGGGGGCTGGGAATGAGCAGTTCTTC	CASSQEYAGGMGAGNEQFF
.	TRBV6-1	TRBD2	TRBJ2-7	TGTGCCAGCAGTGCCTTTCTAGCGGGAGGTTACGAGCAGTACTTC	CASSAFLAGGYEQYF
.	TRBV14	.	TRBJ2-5	TGTGCCAGCAGCCAGTCCAAGCGAGAGACCCAGTACTTC	CASSQSKRETQYF
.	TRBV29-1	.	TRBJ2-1	TGCAGCGTTGTCGGGGGAAGAAGAGTCGATGAGCAGTTCTTC	CSVVGGRRVDEQFF
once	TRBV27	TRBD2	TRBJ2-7	TGTGCCAGCAGCCGTAGCGGGAGAGGCTACGAGCAGTACTTC	CASSRSGRGYEQYF
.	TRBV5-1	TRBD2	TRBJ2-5	TGCGCCAGCAGCTTGTATAACCCCTTGACTAGCAAAGAGACCCAGTACTTC	CASSLYNPLTSKETQYF
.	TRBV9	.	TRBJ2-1	TGTGCCAGCAGCGTAGCCCACAATGAGCAGTTCTTC	CASSVAHNEQFF
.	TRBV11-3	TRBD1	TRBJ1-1	TGTGCCAGCAGCGGACCGACAGGGCAGGAAGCTTTCTTT	CASSGPTGQEAFF
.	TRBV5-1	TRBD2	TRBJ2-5	TGCGCCAGCAGCTTTGCTGGAGCTGGCGGGAGTGGGGGGGAGACCCAGTACTTC	CASSFAGAGGSGGETQYF
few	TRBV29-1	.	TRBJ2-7	TGCAGCGTTGTTTCGGACAGCCCCTACGAGCAGTACTTC	CSVVSDSPYEQYF
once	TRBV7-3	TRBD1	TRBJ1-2	TGTGCCAGCAGCGCAGGACAGGGACATGGCTACACCTTC	CASSAGQGHGYTF
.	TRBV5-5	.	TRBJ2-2	TGTGCCAGCAGCTTGGAGCCAGGGGCCTGGATTGGGGAGCTGTTTTTT	CASSLEPGAWIGELFF
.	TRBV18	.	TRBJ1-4	TGTGCCAGCTCACCACCGGGATCCATTAGAGGACAAAAACTGTTTTTT	CASSPPGSIRGQKLFF
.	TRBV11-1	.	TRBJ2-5	TGTGCCAGCAGCTTAGGGACCCTCCAAGAGACCCAGTACTTC	CASSLGTLQETQYF
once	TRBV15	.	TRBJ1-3	TGTGCCACCAGCAGAGATCGGGGAGCTGGAAACACCATATATTTT	CATSRDRGAGNTIYF
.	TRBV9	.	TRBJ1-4	TGTGCCAGCAGCGTCGGGAGTAATGAAAAACTGTTTTTT	CASSVGSNEKLFF
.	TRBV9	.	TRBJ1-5	TGTGCCAGCAGCGTAGGACCGGGTAGCAATCAGCCCCAGCATTTT	CASSVGPGSNQPQHF
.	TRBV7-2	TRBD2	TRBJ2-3	TGTGCCAGCAGCTCAAGACTAGCAGCACCCACAGATACGCAGTATTTT	CASSSRLAAPTDTQYF
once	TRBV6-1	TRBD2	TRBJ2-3	TGTGCCGCAACAAACAGGCCTAGCGGGAGAGATACGCAGTATTTT	CAATNRPSGRDTQYF
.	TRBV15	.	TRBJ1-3	TGTGCCACCAGCTCGACGCCTAACTCTGGAAACACCATATATTTT	CATSSTPNSGNTIYF
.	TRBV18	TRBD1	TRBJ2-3	TGTGCCAGCTCAGGACAGGGGTGGCCAGATACGCAGTATTTT	CASSGQGWPDTQYF
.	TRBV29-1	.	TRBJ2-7	TGCAGCGTTGAAGATGGGTTTCACTCCTACGAGCAGTACTTC	CSVEDGFHSYEQYF
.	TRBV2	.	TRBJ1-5	TGTGCCAGCAGTGAGCTCAGGGAAGGTCAGCCCCAGCATTTT	CASSELREGQPQHF
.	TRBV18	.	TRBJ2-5	TGTGCCAGCTCACCACCGGAAACAGGAGAAGAGACCCAGTACTTC	CASSPPETGEETQYF
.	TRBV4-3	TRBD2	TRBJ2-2	TGCGCCAGCAGCCGCCACACTAGCGGGAGTAGCACCGGGGAGCTGTTTTTT	CASSRHTSGSSTGELFF
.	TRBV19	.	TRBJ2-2	TGTGCCAGTAGTATAGAATACGACACCGGGGAGCTGTTTTTT	CASSIEYDTGELFF
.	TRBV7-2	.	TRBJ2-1	TGTGCCAGCAGCTTGGGGCCGGACAGCTACAATGAGCAGTTCTTC	CASSLGPDSYNEQFF
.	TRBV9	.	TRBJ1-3	TGTGCCAGCAGAGGCTCCGGAAACACCATATATTTT	CASRGSGNTIYF
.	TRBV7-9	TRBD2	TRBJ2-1	TGTGCCAGCAGCCCCAGGGGCGGGAGGATAGATGAGCAGTTCTTC	CASSPRGGRIDEQFF
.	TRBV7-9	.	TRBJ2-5	TGTGCCAGCAGCTTTCGCGGGGCCACGCAGGAGACCCAGTACTTC	CASSFRGATQETQYF
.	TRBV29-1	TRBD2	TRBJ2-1	TGCAGCGCCTTGGGACTAGCGGGAGGTTATGAGCAGTTCTTC	CSALGLAGGYEQFF
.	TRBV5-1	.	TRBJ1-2	TGCGCCAGCAGCTTGGGGCGCGGGGGGCAGGACTATGGCTACACCTTC	CASSLGRGGQDYGYTF
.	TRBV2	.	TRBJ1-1	TGTGCCAGCGCATTATTATTCACCGCGAACACTGAAGCTTTCTTT	CASALLFTANTEAFF
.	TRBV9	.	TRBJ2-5	TGTGCCAGCAGCGGGGGGCAGGGAGCCCAAGAGACCCAGTACTTC	CASSGGQGAQETQYF
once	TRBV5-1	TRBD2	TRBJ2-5	TGCGCCAGCAGCTCTGAAGGACTAGCGGTCCCCAAGACCCAGTACTTC	CASSSEGLAVPKTQYF
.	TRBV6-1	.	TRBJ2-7	TGTGCCAGCAGTGAATGGTGGGACGAGCAGTACTTC	CASSEWWDEQYF
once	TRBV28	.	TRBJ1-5	TGTGCCAGCAGTTTAAGGGACCAGCCCCAGCATTTT	CASSLRDQPQHF
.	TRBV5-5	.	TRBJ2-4	TGTGCCAGCAGCTTTCCAGGGGAGAACATTCAGTACTTC	CASSFPGENIQYF
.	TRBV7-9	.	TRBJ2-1	TGTGCCAGCAGCTCAGGACTGACAGGACATTACAATGAGCAGTTCTTC	CASSSGLTGHYNEQFF
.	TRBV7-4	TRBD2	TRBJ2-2	TGTGCCAGCAGCTTAGCGCGTGTACTAGCGGGGCCGTGCACCGGGGAGCTGTTTTTT	CASSLARVLAGPCTGELFF
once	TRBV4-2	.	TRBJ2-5	TGTGCCAGCAGCCCCCGGCGGAGCGGGGAGACCCAGTACTTC	CASSPRRSGETQYF
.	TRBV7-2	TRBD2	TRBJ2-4	TGTGCCAGCAGCTTAGCCCCCGCTAGCGGGAGGGGAGGGGCCAAAAACATTCAGTACTTC	CASSLAPASGRGGAKNIQYF
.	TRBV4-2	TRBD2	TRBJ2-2	TGTGCCAGCAGCCAACCAGGGACTAGCGGGAACACCGGGGAGCTGTTTTTT	CASSQPGTSGNTGELFF
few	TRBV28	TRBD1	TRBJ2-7	TGTGCCAGCACGGCCGGGACAGGGAAATACGAGCAGTACTTC	CASTAGTGKYEQYF
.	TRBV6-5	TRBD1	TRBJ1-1	TGTGCCAGCAGCCAAGACAGGGACACTGAAGCTTTCTTT	CASSQDRDTEAFF
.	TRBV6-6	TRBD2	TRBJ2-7	TGTGCCAGCAGATTAGCGGGAGACCCTTCCTACGAGCAGTACTTC	CASRLAGDPSYEQYF
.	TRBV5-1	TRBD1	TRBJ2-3	TGCGCCAGCAGCTTGGGACAGGGGATCTTAACAGATACGCAGTATTTT	CASSLGQGILTDTQYF
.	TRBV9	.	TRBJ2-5	TGTGCCAGCAGCGTAGAGAGAGATTTAGAGACCCAGTACTTC	CASSVERDLETQYF
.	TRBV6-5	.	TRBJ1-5	TGTGCCAGCAGTTACTCACGGGGGCAGCCCCAGCATTTT	CASSYSRGQPQHF
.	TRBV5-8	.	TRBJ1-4	TGTGCCAGCAGCTTGGAAGGGTCTAATGAAAAACTGTTTTTT	CASSLEGSNEKLFF